This TCR beta chain was captured in a study of CD8+CD57+ T cells in acquired aplastic anemia. It was genomic DNA that served as the template for profiling TCR beta VDJ and CDR3. Each CDR3 protein gets one entry after TCRdb re-called the reads with MiXCR. The table shows approximately 300,000 distinct CDR3 sequences, with under 65% occurring only once. Sequencing involved patients with CD8+CD57+ cell expansion previously shown by flow cytometry. The receptor comes from a human donor with aplastic anemia. Sequenced input: sorted CD4+, CD8+, or CD8+CD57+ T cells (not recorded which) from PBMCs.

The CDR3 loop is CASSLDHGGAEAFF. The CDR3 DNA follows: TGTGCCAGCAGCTTAGATCACGGGGGAGCTGAAGCTTTCTTT. V is TRBV11-2 and J is TRBJ1-1, with D possibly TRBD1 on 5 matching bases. Trimming shortened V by 0 bases and J by 6 bases, and 11 bases separated the two germline ends. CDR1 is SGHAT, CDR2 FQNNGV, per germline. This CDR3 comprises 14 residues.